These 3 T cell receptor beta chains came from one sample sequenced in a study of cytomegalovirus exposure and HLA in healthy donors. Amplification used 60 Vbeta primers and 13 Jbeta primers. The table came from immunoSEQ multiplex PCR; TCRdb's copy has only in-frame clones and leaves some out. The top ten hold 2.5% to 3% of the sample, which has about 200,000 clones, around 80% seen once. Sequencing used PBMCs. The receptor source for this set is a man aged 30 to 39 in good health and CMV-seronegative.

V usage is TRBV29-1 and J usage is TRBJ2-5; 7 bases agree with TRBD1. This CDR3 is 16 amino acids long. Trimming removed 3 bases from V and 0 bases from J; junction bases left unmatched: 10. In germline, CDR1 is SQVTM, CDR2 ANQGSEA. CDR3 nucleotide sequence: TGCAGCGTTGATATGGGACAGCTTCTGTACCAAGAGACCCAGTACTTC. Protein product: CSVDMGQLLYQETQYF.

This chain joins TRBV18 and TRBJ1-3; 7 bases match TRBD1. With 2 bases clipped from V and 0 bases from J, the junction kept 10 bases outside the gene matches. This CDR3 has 18 residues. The germline gives CDR1 KGHSH, CDR2 LQKENI. The CDR3 DNA sequence: TGTGCCAGCTCACCAGTACCGGGACAGAGCAACTCTGGAAACACCATATATTTT. Translation: CASSPVPGQSNSGNTIYF.

V is TRBV6-1 and J is TRBJ1-6; no reliable D call. This CDR3 has 13 residues. The germline V gene encodes CDR1 MNHNS and CDR2 SASEGT. Trimming pared 2 bases from V and 8 bases from J, leaving 7 bases between. The DNA of the CDR3 is TGTGCCAGCAGTGAATCCCTCGATTCACCCCTCCACTTT. It yields the protein CASSESLDSPLHF.